Following are 4 T cell receptor beta chains from one sample sequenced in a study of shared clonotypes between healthy human individuals. Clones were read by immunoSEQ multiplex PCR, and TCRdb kept only the in-frame ones, dropping some. Among a few hundred thousand clones listed, more than 95% were seen once. The source material was naive CD4+ T cells sorted from blood. The subset: CD45RA+ positively selected. These receptors all stem from a woman aged 30 to 39 in good health.

The CDR3 spells CASGQGETQYF. The CDR3 DNA is TGTGCCAGCGGACAGGGAGAGACCCAGTACTTC. This chain links TRBV6-5 with TRBJ2-5; TRBD1 agrees at 8 bases. Trimming removed 8 bases from V and 4 bases from J; junction bases left unmatched: 0. Germline CDR1 MNHEY, CDR2 SVGAGI. The CDR3 is 11 residues long.

Details on this clone: One end of the junction varies from germline; a read error may be responsible. The chain is built from TRBV28 and TRBJ2-5; 7 bases line up with TRBD2. The CDR3 is 13 amino acids. CDR1 and CDR2 from the germline V gene are MDHEN and SYDVKM. The CDR3 DNA reads as TGTGCCAGCAATTTAGAAGCGGGAACCTCCCAGTACTTC. Its protein product is CASNLEAGTSQYF.

Here the CDR3 reads CASRTGTGNQPQHF. The CDR3 coding sequence is TGTGCCAGTAGGACCGGGACAGGAAACCAGCCCCAGCATTTT. The chain has TRBV6-5 and TRBJ1-5; 8 bases agree with TRBD1. The CDR3 loop spans 14 amino acids. V shed 9 bases, J shed 7 bases, and the junction held 11 bases outside the gene matches. Germline V lookup: CDR1 MNHEY, CDR2 SVGAGI.

This clone was observed a few times. The chain recombines TRBV4-1 with TRBJ1-2; D perhaps matches TRBD1 (5 bases). The CDR3 runs to 16 residues. The V end was cut by 2 bases, the J end by 2 bases, with 15 bases between. Germline CDR1 is MGHRA and CDR2 is YSYEKL. The CDR3 reads CASSQPGGRENYGYTF. CDR3 DNA: TGCGCCAGCAGCCAACCGGGGGGACGGGAGAACTATGGCTACACCTTC.